The clone carrying this TCR beta chain was detected a few times. Germline V gene lookup returns CDR1 SGHTA and CDR2 FQGNSA. V lost 1 base, J lost 8 bases, and 8 bases stayed unmatched. The CDR3 consists of 16 residues. These data are taken from a study of blood T cells in healthy people across ages. Study information: Template switching retrieved approximately one barcoded beta molecule for each two T cells.

Through a sample-barcoded 5' primer and a J-beta primer mix, a second PCR was run for about 6 to 12 cycles. The template-switch adaptor, which had 12 random nucleotides, put a tag on each cDNA molecule. One entry per CDR3 protein results from TCRdb running MiXCR on the 5' RACE reads. The table shows under 1,100,000 distinct CDR3 sequences, with around 27% occurring only once. The same sample was also used in a study of T cells of mothers and their children. That report notes: Reverse transcription into cDNA received all extracted RNA, at approximately 1.4 ug per 15 ul.

Sequenced material: blood. The sequence derives from a girl aged 2 to 9 in good health. This sequence joins TRBV7-2 and TRBJ2-1, with 10 bases lining up with TRBD2. The CDR3 spells CASSLVVSGGRDEQFF. The CDR3 DNA is TGTGCCAGCAGCTTAGTGGTTAGCGGGGGGAGGGATGAGCAGTTCTTC.